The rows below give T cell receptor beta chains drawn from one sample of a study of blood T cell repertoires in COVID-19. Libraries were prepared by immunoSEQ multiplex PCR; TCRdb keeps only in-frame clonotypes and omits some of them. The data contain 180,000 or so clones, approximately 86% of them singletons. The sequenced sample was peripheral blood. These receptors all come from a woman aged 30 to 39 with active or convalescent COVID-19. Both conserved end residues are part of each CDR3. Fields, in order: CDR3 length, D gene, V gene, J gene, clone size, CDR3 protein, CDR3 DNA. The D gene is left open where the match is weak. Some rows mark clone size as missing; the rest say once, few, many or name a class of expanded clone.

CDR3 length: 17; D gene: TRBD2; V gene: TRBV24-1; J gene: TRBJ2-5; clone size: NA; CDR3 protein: CATSDPGGAGGRETQYF; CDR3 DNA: TGTGCCACCAGTGACCCCGGCGGAGCGGGGGGGCGGGAGACCCAGTACTTC
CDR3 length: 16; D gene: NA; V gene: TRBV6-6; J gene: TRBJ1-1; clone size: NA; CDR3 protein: CASSYSLSAENTEAFF; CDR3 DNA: TGTGCCAGCAGTTACTCTTTGTCTGCAGAGAACACTGAAGCTTTCTTT
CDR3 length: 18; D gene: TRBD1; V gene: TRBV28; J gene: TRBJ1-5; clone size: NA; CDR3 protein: CASSLARDRFRLNQPQHF; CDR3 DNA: TGTGCCAGCAGCCTAGCTAGGGACAGGTTTCGCCTTAATCAGCCCCAGCATTTT
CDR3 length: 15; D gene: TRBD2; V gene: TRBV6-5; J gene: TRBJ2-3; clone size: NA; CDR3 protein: CASSPIAGAADTQYF; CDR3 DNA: TGTGCCAGCAGTCCGATAGCGGGAGCGGCAGATACGCAGTATTTT
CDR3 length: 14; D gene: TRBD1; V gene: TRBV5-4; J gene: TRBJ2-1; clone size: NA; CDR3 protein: CASSSGQGVYEQFF; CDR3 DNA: TGTGCCAGCAGCTCGGGACAGGGGGTTTATGAGCAGTTCTTC
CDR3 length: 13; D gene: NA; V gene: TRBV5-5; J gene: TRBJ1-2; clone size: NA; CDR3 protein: CASSLQWGVGYTF; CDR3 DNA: TGTGCCAGCAGCCTCCAGTGGGGAGTTGGCTACACCTTC
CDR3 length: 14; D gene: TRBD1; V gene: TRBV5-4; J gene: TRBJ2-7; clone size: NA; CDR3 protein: CASSSGQGLYEQYF; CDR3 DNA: TGTGCCAGCAGCTCGGGACAGGGCTTATACGAGCAGTACTTC
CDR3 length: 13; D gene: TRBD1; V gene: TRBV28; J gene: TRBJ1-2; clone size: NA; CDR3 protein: CASSFGTAYGYTF; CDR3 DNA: TGTGCCAGCAGTTTTGGGACAGCGTATGGCTACACCTTC
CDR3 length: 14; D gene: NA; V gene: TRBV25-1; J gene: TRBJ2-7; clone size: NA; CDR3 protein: CASSDPILHYEQYF; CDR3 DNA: TGTGCCAGCAGTGACCCGATACTCCACTACGAGCAGTACTTC
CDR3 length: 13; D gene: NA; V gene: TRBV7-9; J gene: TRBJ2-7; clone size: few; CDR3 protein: CASSLSGGYEQYF; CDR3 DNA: TGTGCCAGCAGCCTCTCCGGGGGTTACGAGCAGTACTTC
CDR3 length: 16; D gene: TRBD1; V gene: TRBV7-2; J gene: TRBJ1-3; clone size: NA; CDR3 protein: CASSLGGQLSGNTIYF; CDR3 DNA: TGTGCCAGCAGCTTGGGGGGACAGCTCTCCGGAAACACCATATATTTT
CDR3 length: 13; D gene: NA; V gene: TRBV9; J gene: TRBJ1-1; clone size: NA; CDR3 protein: CASSVALVGEAFF; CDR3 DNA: TGTGCCAGCAGCGTAGCTTTAGTCGGTGAAGCTTTCTTT
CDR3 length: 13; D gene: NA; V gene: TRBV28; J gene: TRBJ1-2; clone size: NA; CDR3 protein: CASSFFSGAGYTF; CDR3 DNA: TGTGCCAGCAGTTTTTTCTCGGGTGCGGGCTACACCTTC
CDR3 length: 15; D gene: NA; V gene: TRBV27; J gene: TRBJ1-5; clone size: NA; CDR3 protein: CASSSLDGDNQPQHF; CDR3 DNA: TGTGCCAGCAGTTCGTTGGACGGGGACAATCAGCCCCAGCATTTT
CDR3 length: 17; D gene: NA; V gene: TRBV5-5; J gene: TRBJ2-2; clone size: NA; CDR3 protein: CASSFGWWRENTGELFF; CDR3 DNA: TGTGCCAGCAGCTTCGGGTGGTGGCGAGAGAACACCGGGGAGCTGTTTTTT
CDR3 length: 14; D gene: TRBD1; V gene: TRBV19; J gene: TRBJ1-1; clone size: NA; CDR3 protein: CASSPGTGNTEAFF; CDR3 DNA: TGTGCCAGTAGTCCCGGGACAGGGAACACTGAAGCTTTCTTT
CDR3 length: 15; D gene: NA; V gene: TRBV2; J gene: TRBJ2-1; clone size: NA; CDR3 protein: CASSGQASSYNEQFF; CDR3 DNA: TGTGCCAGCAGTGGGCAGGCCAGCTCCTACAATGAGCAGTTCTTC
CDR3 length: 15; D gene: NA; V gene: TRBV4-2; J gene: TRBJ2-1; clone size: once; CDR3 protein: CASNPLGSDYNEQFF; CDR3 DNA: TGTGCCAGCAACCCCCTAGGGAGCGACTACAATGAGCAGTTCTTC
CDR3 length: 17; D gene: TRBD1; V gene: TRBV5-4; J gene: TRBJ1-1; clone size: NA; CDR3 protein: CASSLVDSGTANTEAFF; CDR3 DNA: TGTGCCAGCAGCTTGGTAGATTCCGGGACAGCGAACACTGAAGCTTTCTTT
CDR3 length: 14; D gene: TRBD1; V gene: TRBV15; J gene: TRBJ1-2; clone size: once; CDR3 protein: CATSSTGGMYGYTF; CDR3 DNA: TGTGCCACCAGTTCAACAGGGGGCATGTATGGCTACACCTTC
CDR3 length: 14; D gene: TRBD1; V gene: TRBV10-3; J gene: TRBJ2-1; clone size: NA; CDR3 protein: CAISDGQGYNEQFF; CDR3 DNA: TGTGCCATCAGTGACGGACAGGGATACAATGAGCAGTTCTTC
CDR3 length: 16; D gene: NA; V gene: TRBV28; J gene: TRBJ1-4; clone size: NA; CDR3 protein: CASSTNWGLINEKLFF; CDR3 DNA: TGTGCCAGCAGTACCAATTGGGGACTGATTAATGAAAAACTGTTTTTT
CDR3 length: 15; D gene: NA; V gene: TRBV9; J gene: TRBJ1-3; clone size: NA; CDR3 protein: CASSSTGTAGNTIYF; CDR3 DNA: TGTGCCAGCAGCTCAACAGGGACGGCTGGAAACACCATATATTTT
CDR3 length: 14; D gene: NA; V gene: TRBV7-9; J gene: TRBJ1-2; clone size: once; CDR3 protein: CASSSNRVVYGYTF; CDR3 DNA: TGTGCCAGCAGCTCTAACAGGGTCGTCTATGGCTACACCTTC
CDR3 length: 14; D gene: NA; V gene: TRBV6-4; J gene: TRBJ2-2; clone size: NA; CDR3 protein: CASRGQSNTGELFF; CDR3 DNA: TGTGCCAGCAGAGGACAGTCGAACACCGGGGAGCTGTTTTTT
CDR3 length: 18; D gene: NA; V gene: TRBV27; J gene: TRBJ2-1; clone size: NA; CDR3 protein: CASSLFGGGGNSYNEQFF; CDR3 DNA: TGTGCCAGCAGTTTATTTGGGGGGGGCGGGAACTCCTACAATGAGCAGTTCTTC
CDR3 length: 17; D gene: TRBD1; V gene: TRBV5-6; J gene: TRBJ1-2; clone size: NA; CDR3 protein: CASSFGTGGGPYYGYTF; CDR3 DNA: TGTGCCAGCAGCTTCGGGACCGGAGGGGGCCCCTACTATGGCTACACCTTC
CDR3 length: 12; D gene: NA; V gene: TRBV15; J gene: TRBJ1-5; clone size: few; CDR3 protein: CATSRDQQPQHF; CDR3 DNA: TGTGCCACCAGCAGAGACCAGCAGCCCCAGCATTTT
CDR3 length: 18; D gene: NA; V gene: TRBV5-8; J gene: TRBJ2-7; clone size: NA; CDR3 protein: CASSLGRLSLIISYEQYF; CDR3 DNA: TGTGCCAGCAGCTTGGGCCGCCTATCGCTGATCATTTCCTACGAGCAGTACTTC
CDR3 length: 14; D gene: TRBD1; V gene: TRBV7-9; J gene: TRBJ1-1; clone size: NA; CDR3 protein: CASSRTGMGTEAFF; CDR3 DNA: TGTGCCAGCAGCCGGACAGGGATGGGCACTGAAGCTTTCTTT
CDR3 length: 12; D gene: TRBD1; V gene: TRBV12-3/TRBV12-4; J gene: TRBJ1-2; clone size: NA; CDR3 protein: CASSWTGYGYTF; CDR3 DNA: TGTGCCAGCAGCTGGACAGGATATGGCTACACCTTC
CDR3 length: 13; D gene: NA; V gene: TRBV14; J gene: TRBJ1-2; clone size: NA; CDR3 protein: CASSQAGAFGYTF; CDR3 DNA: TGTGCCAGCAGCCAAGCAGGGGCGTTCGGCTACACCTTC
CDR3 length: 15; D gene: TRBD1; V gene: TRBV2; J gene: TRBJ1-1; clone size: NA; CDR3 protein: CASSERGTGATEAFF; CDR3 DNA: TGTGCCAGCAGTGAAAGAGGGACAGGGGCCACTGAAGCTTTCTTT
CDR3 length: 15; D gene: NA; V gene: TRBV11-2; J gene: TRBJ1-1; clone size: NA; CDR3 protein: CASSFSQGGGTEAFF; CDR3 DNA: TGTGCCAGCAGCTTCAGTCAGGGAGGAGGCACTGAAGCTTTCTTT
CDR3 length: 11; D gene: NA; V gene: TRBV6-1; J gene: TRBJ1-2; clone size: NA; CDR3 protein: CASSEAYGYTF; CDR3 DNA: TGTGCCAGCAGTGAGGCCTATGGCTACACCTTC
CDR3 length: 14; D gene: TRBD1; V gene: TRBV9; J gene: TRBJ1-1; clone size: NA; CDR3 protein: CASSPEQGGTEAFF; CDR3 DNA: TGTGCCAGCAGCCCCGAGCAGGGGGGCACTGAAGCTTTCTTT
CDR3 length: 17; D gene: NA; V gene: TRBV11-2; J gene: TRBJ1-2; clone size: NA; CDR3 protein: CASRSLKWRPGDYGYTF; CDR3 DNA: TGTGCCAGCAGATCGCTAAAGTGGAGGCCTGGGGACTATGGCTACACCTTC
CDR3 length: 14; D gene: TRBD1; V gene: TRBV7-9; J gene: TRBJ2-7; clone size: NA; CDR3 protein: CASSSWGTGVEQYF; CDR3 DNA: TGTGCCAGCAGCAGCTGGGGGACAGGGGTCGAGCAGTACTTC
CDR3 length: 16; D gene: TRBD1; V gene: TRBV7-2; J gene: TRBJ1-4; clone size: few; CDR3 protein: CASSSLDREENEKLFF; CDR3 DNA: TGTGCCAGCAGCTCCTTAGACAGGGAGGAAAATGAAAAACTGTTTTTT
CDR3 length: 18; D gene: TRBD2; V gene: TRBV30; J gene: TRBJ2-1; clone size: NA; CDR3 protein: CAWKRGLAGVNFYNEQFF; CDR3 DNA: TGTGCCTGGAAGAGGGGACTAGCGGGGGTTAATTTCTACAATGAGCAGTTCTTC